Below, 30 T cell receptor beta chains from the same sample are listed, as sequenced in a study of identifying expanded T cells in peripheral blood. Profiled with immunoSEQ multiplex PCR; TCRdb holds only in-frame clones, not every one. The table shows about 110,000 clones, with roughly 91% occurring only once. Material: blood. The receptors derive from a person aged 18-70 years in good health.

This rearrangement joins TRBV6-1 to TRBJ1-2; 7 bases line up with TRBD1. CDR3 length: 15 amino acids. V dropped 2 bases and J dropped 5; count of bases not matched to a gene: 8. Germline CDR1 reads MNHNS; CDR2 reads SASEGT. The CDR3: CASSESSDRIYGYTF. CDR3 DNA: TGTGCCAGCAGTGAATCCTCGGACAGGATATATGGCTACACCTTC.

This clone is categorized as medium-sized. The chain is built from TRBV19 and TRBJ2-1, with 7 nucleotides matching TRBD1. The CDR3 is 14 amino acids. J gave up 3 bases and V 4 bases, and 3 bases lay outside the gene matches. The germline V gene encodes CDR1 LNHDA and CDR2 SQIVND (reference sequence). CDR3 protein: CASSTGTVYNEQFF. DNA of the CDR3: TGTGCCAGTAGTACCGGGACAGTCTACAATGAGCAGTTCTTC.

In nucleotides, the CDR3 is TGTGCCATCCGATCAAATGACAGGGTGGGAATTAGCAATCAGCCCCAGCATTTT. Amino acid sequence: CAIRSNDRVGISNQPQHF. This chain links TRBV25-1 with TRBJ1-5, with TRBD1 identical over 7 bases. Per the germline V gene, CDR1 is MGHDK and CDR2 is SYGVNS. Trimming took 10 bases from V and 0 from J; bases not matched to a gene: 18. There are 18 residues in the CDR3.

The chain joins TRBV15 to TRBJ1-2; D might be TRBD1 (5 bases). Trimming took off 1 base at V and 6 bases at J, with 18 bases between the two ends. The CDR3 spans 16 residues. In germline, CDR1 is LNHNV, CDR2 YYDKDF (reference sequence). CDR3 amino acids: CATSRVRQGGPDGYTF. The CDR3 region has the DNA TGTGCCACCAGCAGAGTGCGTCAGGGAGGGCCTGATGGCTACACCTTC.

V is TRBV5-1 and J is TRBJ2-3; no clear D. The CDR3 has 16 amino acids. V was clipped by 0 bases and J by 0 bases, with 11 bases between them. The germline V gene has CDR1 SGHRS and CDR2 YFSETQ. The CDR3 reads CASSLVGQSSTDTQYF. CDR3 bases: TGCGCCAGCAGCTTGGTAGGTCAATCTAGCACAGATACGCAGTATTTT.

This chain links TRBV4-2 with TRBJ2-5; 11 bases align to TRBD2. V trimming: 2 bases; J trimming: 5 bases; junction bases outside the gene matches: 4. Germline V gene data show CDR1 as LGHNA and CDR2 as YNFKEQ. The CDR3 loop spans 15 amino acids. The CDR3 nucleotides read TGTGCCAGCAGCCAACTAGCGGGGGGAGGGGAGACCCAGTACTTC. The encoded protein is CASSQLAGGGETQYF.

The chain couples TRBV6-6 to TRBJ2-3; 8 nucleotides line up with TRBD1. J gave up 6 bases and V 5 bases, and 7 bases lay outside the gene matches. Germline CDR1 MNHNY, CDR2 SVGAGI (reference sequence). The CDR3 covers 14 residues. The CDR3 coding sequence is TGTGCCAGCAGTGGACAGGGTGCGGGGGATACGCAGTATTTT. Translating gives CASSGQGAGDTQYF.

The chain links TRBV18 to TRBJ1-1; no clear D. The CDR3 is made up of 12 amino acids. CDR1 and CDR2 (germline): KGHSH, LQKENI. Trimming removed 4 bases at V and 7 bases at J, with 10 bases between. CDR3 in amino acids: CASSLFEDEAFF. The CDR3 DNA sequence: TGTGCCAGCTCACTTTTCGAGGATGAAGCTTTCTTT.

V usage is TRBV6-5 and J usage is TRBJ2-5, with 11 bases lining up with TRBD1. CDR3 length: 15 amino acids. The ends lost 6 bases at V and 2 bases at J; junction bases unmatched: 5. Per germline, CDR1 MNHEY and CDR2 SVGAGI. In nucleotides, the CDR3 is TGTGCCAGCAGCTGGGACAGGGGGTCACAAGAGACCCAGTACTTC. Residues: CASSWDRGSQETQYF.

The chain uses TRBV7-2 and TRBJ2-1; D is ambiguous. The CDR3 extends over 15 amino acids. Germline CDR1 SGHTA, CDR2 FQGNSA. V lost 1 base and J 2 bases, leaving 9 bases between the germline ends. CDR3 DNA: TGTGCCAGCAGCTTAGGGAGATCGACCTACAATGAGCAGTTCTTC. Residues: CASSLGRSTYNEQFF.

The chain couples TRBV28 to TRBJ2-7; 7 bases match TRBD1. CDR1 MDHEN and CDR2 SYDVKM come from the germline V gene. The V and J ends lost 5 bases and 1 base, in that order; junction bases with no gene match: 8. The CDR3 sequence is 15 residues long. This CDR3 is CASSKGGARSYEQYF. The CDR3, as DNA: TGTGCCAGCAGTAAAGGGGGCGCCAGGTCCTACGAGCAGTACTTC.

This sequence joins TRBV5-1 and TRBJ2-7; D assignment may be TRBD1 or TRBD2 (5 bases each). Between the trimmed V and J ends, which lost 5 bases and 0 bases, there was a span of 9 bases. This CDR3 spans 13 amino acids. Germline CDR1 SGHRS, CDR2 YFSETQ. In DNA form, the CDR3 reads TGCGCCAGCAGGGCAGGGAGCTCCTACGAGCAGTACTTC. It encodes CASRAGSSYEQYF.

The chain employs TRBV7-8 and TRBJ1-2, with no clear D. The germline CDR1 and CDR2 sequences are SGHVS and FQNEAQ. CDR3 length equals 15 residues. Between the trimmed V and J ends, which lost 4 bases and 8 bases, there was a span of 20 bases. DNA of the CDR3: TGTGCCAGCAGCTCCACAAGGGAACTAGTTAGGGGCTACACCTTC. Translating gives CASSSTRELVRGYTF. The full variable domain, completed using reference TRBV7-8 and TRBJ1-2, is GAGVSQSPRYKVAKRGQDVALRCDPISGHVSLFWYQQALGQGPEFLTYFQNEAQLDKSGLPSDRFFAERPEGSVSTLKIQRTQQEDSAVYLCASSSTRELVRGYTFGSGTRLTVV.

As DNA, the CDR3 is TGTGCCAGTTCCAGACCAACTAATGAAAAACTGTTTTTT. Amino acids: CASSRPTNEKLFF. The chain carries TRBV19 and TRBJ1-4, with no clear D. Trimming removed 8 bases from V and 0 bases from J, with 7 bases in between. CDR1 and CDR2 from the germline V gene are LNHDA and SQIVND (reference sequence). This CDR3 comprises 13 residues.

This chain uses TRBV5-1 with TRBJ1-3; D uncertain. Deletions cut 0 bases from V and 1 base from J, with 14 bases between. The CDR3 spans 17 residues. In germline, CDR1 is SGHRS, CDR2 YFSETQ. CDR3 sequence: CASSLASLGDSGNTIYF. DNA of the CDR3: TGCGCCAGCAGCTTGGCCAGTTTGGGTGATTCTGGAAACACCATATATTTT.

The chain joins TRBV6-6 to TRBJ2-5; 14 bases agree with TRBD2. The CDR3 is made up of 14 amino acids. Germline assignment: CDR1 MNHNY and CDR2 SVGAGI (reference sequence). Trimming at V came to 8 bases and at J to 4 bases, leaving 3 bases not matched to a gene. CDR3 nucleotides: TGTGCCAGCGCGGGACTAGCGGGGGTAGAGACCCAGTACTTC. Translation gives CASAGLAGVETQYF.

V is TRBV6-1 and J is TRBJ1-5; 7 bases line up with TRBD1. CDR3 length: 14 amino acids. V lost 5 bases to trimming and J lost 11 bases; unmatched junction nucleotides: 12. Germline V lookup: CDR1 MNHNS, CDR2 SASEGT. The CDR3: CASSQTGAGRAQHF. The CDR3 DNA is TGTGCCAGCAGTCAAACAGGGGCCGGGCGAGCCCAGCATTTT.

The DNA for the CDR3 is TGTGCCAGCAATCGACCCTCACTAGGGGAGGCCCAGTACTTC. Translated, it gives CASNRPSLGEAQYF. The J gene is TRBJ2-5, the V gene TRBV2, with a possible D match to TRBD2 (6 bases). This CDR3 has 14 amino acids. V gave up 7 bases and J gave up 9 bases, with 21 bases separating them. The germline CDR1 and CDR2 sequences are SNHLY and FYNNEI.

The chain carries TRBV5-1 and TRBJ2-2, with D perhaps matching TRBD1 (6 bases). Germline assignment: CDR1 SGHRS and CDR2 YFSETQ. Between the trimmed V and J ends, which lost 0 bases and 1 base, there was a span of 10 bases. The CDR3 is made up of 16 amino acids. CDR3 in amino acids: CASSLAGDVNTGELFF. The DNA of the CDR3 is TGCGCCAGCAGCTTGGCAGGGGATGTGAACACCGGGGAGCTGTTTTTT.

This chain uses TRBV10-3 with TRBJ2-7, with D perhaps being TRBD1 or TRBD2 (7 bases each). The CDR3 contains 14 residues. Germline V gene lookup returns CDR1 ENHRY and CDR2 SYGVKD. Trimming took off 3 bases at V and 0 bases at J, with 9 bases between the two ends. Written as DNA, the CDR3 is TGTGCCATCAGTGACAGGGGGGGCTCCTACGAGCAGTACTTC. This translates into CAISDRGGSYEQYF.

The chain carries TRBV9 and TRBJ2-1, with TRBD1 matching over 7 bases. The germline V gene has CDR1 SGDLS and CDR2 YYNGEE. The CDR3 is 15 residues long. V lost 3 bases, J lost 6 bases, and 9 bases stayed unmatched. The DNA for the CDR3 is TGTGCCAGCAGCGCTAAAAACAGGGGTGGCAATGAGCAGTTCTTC. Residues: CASSAKNRGGNEQFF.

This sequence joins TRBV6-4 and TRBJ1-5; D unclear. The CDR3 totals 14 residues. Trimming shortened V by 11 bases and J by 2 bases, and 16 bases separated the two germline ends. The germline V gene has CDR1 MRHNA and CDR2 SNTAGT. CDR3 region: CAYLISRGNQPQHF. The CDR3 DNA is TGTGCCTATCTTATCTCGAGGGGCAATCAGCCCCAGCATTTT.

The CDR3 sequence is CASSSRTTDTQYF. The DNA for the CDR3 is TGTGCCAGCAGCTCTCGAACCACAGATACGCAGTATTTT. The J gene is TRBJ2-3, the V gene TRBV11-2; D unclear. There are 13 residues in the CDR3. With 4 bases removed from V and 2 bases from J, the gap between germline ends came to 7 bases. Germline CDR1 is SGHAT and CDR2 is FQNNGV.

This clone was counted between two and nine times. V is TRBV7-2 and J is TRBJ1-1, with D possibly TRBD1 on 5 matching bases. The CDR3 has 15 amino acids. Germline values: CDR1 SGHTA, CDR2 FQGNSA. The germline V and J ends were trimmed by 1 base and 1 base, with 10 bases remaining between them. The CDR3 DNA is TGTGCCAGCAGCTTAGTTCCGGGGACGAACACTGAAGCTTTCTTT. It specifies CASSLVPGTNTEAFF.

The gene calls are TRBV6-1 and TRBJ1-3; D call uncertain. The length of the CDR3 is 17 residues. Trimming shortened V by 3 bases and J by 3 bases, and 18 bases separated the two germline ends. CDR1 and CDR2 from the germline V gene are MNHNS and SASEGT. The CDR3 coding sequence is TGTGCCAGCAGTGAGATTCTATCTCTGGGTTATGGAAACACCATATATTTT. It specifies CASSEILSLGYGNTIYF.

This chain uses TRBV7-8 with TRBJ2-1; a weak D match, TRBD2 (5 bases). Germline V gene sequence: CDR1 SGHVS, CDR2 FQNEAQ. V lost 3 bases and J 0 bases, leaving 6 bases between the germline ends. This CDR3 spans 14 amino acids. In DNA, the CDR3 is TGTGCCAGCAGCTTGCGGGTCTCCTACAATGAGCAGTTCTTC. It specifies CASSLRVSYNEQFF.

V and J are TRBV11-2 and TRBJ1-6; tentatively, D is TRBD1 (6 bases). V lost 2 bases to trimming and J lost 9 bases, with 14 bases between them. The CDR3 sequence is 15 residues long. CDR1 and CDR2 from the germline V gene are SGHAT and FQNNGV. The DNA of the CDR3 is TGTGCCAGCAGCTTACAGGGGACCTCGGGTTCACCCCTCCACTTT. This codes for CASSLQGTSGSPLHF.

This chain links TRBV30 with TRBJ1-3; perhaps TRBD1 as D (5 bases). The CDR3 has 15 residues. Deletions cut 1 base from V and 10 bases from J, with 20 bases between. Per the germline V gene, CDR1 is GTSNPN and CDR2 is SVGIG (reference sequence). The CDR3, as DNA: TGTGCCTGGAGTGGACTGGGGGGGTTGGACGGGACCATATATTTT. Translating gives CAWSGLGGLDGTIYF.

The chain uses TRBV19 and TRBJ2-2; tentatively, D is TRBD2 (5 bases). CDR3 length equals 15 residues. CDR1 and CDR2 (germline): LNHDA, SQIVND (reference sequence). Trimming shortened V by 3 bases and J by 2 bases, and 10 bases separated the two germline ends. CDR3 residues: CASSIKDYNTGELFF. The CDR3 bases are TGTGCCAGTAGTATTAAAGACTATAACACCGGGGAGCTGTTTTTT.

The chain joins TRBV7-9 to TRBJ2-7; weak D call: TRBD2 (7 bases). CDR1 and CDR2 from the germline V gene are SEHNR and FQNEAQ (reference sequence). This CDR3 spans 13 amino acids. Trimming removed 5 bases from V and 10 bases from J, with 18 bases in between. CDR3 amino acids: CASSHGEGGTQYF. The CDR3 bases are TGTGCCAGCAGCCACGGGGAGGGGGGTACACAGTACTTC.